This TCR beta chain stems from a study of T-cell reconstitution after alpha-beta-depleted transplantation in children. Study results and caveats: Newly made T cells mostly supplied T-cell counts and diversity one year after transplant. Reports say that about two months after transplant, the alpha-beta T cells came out of several hundred graft clones that had expanded. Certain patients had high TCRbeta diversity at day 60, and it came from recipient T cells and thymic progenitors that survived.

Unique molecular identifiers were used in preparing the TCRbeta library. TCRdb reanalysed the PCR reads using MiXCR and keeps one entry per CDR3 protein. The data show about 980,000 distinct CDR3 sequences, around 30% seen once. This clonotype was detected many times. What it binds is not known. The CDR3 sequence is 15 residues long. CDR1 MNHEY and CDR2 SMNVEV come from the germline V gene (reference sequence). With V trimmed by 4 bases and J by 2 bases, 8 bases remained unmatched. The TCR was taken from a boy under three years old who had a stem cell transplant for SCID, so the T cells may come from the graft donor. This specimen consisted of PBMCs, mostly from graft donor cells, obtained 360 days after TCRalphabeta/CD19-depleted stem cell transplant. The J gene is TRBJ2-7, the V gene TRBV27; TRBD2 aligns across 7 bases. CDR3 DNA sequence: TGTGCCAGCAGTTCACGACTAGCCCGTCCCTACGAGCAGTACTTC. It translates to CASSSRLARPYEQYF.